The T cell receptor beta chain under discussion was sequenced for a study of T cell clones after liver transplantation. Study context: Tolerance: complete withdrawal held at least one year, liver enzymes staying within twice normal. Draws occurred before transplant, before withdrawal, and after complete or failed withdrawal.

On this clone itself: Its antigen is currently unknown.

The repertoire was sequenced with immunoSEQ multiplex PCR; TCRdb's copy has only in-frame clones and lacks some. The repertoire holds 55,000 to 75,000 clones, with around two thirds as singletons. Sorting of unstimulated PBMCs yielded separate CD3+CD4+ and CD3+CD8+ fractions. The study's findings and limits: Small, mixed patient groups and varying post-transplant times limit these conclusions.

The CDR3 is 10 amino acids. The germline V gene has CDR1 MGHDK and CDR2 SYGVNS. The ends were cut back, 5 bases at V and 8 bases at J, with 4 bases in the middle. The sequencing here drew on CD4+ T cells from blood, taken at the roughly 15-month timepoint. This TCR was sampled from a human patient who received a liver transplant. These T cells may partly come from the graft donor. The V and J genes are TRBV25-1 and TRBJ1-3; no clear D. CDR3 DNA: TGTGCCAGCAGTCGAGACACCATATATTTT. This gives the protein CASSRDTIYF.